Listed below are T cell receptor beta chains from one sample, sequenced in a study of blood T cell repertoires in COVID-19. The table came from immunoSEQ multiplex PCR; TCRdb's copy has only in-frame clones and leaves some out. The sample carries 140,000 or so clones, about 90% recorded once. Sample: peripheral blood. These TCRs come from a woman in her forties or fifties with acute or convalescent COVID-19. Each CDR3 is given with its conserved first and last residue. A D gene is named only where the DNA matches it firmly. Size tells how often a clone was seen (once, few, many) or the class of an expanded clone, and some rows leave it out.

D gene: TRBD1
V gene: TRBV24-1
J gene: TRBJ1-5
clone size: -
CDR3 DNA: TGTGCCACCAGTGACTCCGGGACAGGGGGGAGAAGCAATCAGCCCCAGCATTTT
CDR3 protein: CATSDSGTGGRSNQPQHF

D gene: TRBD1
V gene: TRBV6-4
J gene: TRBJ1-1
clone size: -
CDR3 DNA: TGTGCCAGCGGCCGGGACAGGAACACTGAAGCTTTCTTT
CDR3 protein: CASGRDRNTEAFF

D gene: -
V gene: TRBV12-3/TRBV12-4
J gene: TRBJ2-5
clone size: -
CDR3 DNA: TGTGCCAGCAGTTTAATAGACAGAGAGACCCAGTACTTC
CDR3 protein: CASSLIDRETQYF

D gene: -
V gene: TRBV5-4
J gene: TRBJ2-3
clone size: -
CDR3 DNA: TGTGCCAGCAGCTCCCCCGGGGCAGATACGCAGTATTTT
CDR3 protein: CASSSPGADTQYF

D gene: TRBD1
V gene: TRBV11-2
J gene: TRBJ1-5
clone size: once
CDR3 DNA: TGTGCCAGCAGCTTAGAGACAGGGGGCCCTGTCAGTAATCAGCCCCAGCATTTT
CDR3 protein: CASSLETGGPVSNQPQHF

D gene: -
V gene: TRBV5-6
J gene: TRBJ2-2
clone size: -
CDR3 DNA: TGTGCCAGCAGTCGATTAACGCCAGCGAACACCGGGGAGCTGTTTTTT
CDR3 protein: CASSRLTPANTGELFF

D gene: TRBD2
V gene: TRBV7-2
J gene: TRBJ2-1
clone size: once
CDR3 DNA: TGTGCCAGCAGCTTAGCGGGAAGCGGGAGTTATAATGAGCAGTTCTTC
CDR3 protein: CASSLAGSGSYNEQFF

D gene: TRBD1
V gene: TRBV6-5
J gene: TRBJ2-7
clone size: once
CDR3 DNA: TGTGCCAGCAGCCCGGGACAGGGGATAAGCGAGCAGTACTTC
CDR3 protein: CASSPGQGISEQYF

D gene: -
V gene: TRBV6-5
J gene: TRBJ2-2
clone size: -
CDR3 DNA: TGTGCCAGCAGTTCCCTTGCCGCAGCGAACACCGGGGAGCTGTTTTTT
CDR3 protein: CASSSLAAANTGELFF

D gene: TRBD1
V gene: TRBV10-3
J gene: TRBJ1-2
clone size: -
CDR3 DNA: TGTGCCATCGGTCCGGGACAGGGTAGTGGCTACACCTTC
CDR3 protein: CAIGPGQGSGYTF

D gene: -
V gene: TRBV4-1
J gene: TRBJ1-2
clone size: -
CDR3 DNA: TGCGCCAGCAGCCCGGACAGAACCTATGGCTACACCTTC
CDR3 protein: CASSPDRTYGYTF

D gene: -
V gene: TRBV19
J gene: TRBJ2-7
clone size: -
CDR3 DNA: TGTGCCAGCCCTTTAGAAGGCAGGTCCTACGAGCAGTACTTC
CDR3 protein: CASPLEGRSYEQYF

D gene: -
V gene: TRBV6-5
J gene: TRBJ1-2
clone size: -
CDR3 DNA: TGTGCCAGCAGTTACTCGGCGGGGGCTGGCTACACCTTC
CDR3 protein: CASSYSAGAGYTF

D gene: -
V gene: TRBV2
J gene: TRBJ1-6
clone size: once
CDR3 DNA: TGTGCGGACGCCGCGGGGAGCTCCTATAATTCACCCCTCCACTTT
CDR3 protein: CADAAGSSYNSPLHF

D gene: -
V gene: TRBV7-6
J gene: TRBJ1-2
clone size: -
CDR3 DNA: TGTGCCAGCGAGGATGGCTACACCTTC
CDR3 protein: CASEDGYTF

D gene: -
V gene: TRBV5-6
J gene: TRBJ2-2
clone size: -
CDR3 DNA: TGTGCCAGCAGCTTGGGGCAGGGTAACACCGGGGAGCTGTTTTTT
CDR3 protein: CASSLGQGNTGELFF

D gene: -
V gene: TRBV12-3/TRBV12-4
J gene: TRBJ1-2
clone size: -
CDR3 DNA: TGTGCCAGCGGAGGGGAAGTCTATGGCTACACCTTC
CDR3 protein: CASGGEVYGYTF

D gene: TRBD2
V gene: TRBV7-9
J gene: TRBJ2-1
clone size: -
CDR3 DNA: TGTGCCAGCAGCTTAGTCGGCGGGGGGCAGGGTGAGCAGTTCTTC
CDR3 protein: CASSLVGGGQGEQFF

D gene: -
V gene: TRBV24-1
J gene: TRBJ1-2
clone size: -
CDR3 DNA: TGTGCCACCAGTGACCGCCATTCCGGGGGAGGCTACACCTTC
CDR3 protein: CATSDRHSGGGYTF

D gene: -
V gene: TRBV12-3/TRBV12-4
J gene: TRBJ1-1
clone size: -
CDR3 DNA: TGTGCCAGCAGTACATTGATGAACACTGAAGCTTTCTTT
CDR3 protein: CASSTLMNTEAFF

D gene: TRBD1
V gene: TRBV27
J gene: TRBJ2-5
clone size: -
CDR3 DNA: TGTGCCAGCAGTCTCAAGGGGGCGCAAGAGACCCAGTACTTC
CDR3 protein: CASSLKGAQETQYF

D gene: TRBD1
V gene: TRBV9
J gene: TRBJ2-6
clone size: -
CDR3 DNA: TGTGCCAGCAGCGAGGGGACAGGGACCGGGGCCAACGTCCTGACTTTC
CDR3 protein: CASSEGTGTGANVLTF

D gene: TRBD2
V gene: TRBV11-2
J gene: TRBJ2-3
clone size: -
CDR3 DNA: TGTGCCAGCAGCTTATTCGGGACTAGATCCACTAGCACAGATACGCAGTATTTT
CDR3 protein: CASSLFGTRSTSTDTQYF

D gene: -
V gene: TRBV11-2
J gene: TRBJ1-4
clone size: -
CDR3 DNA: TGTGCCAGCAGCATTTACCGAACTGGTAATGAAAAACTGTTTTTT
CDR3 protein: CASSIYRTGNEKLFF

D gene: TRBD1
V gene: TRBV5-1
J gene: TRBJ2-3
clone size: -
CDR3 DNA: TGCGCCAGCAGCCCGGTGGGGGCCGGGACAGGGAGACGGACGCCGCAGTATTTT
CDR3 protein: CASSPVGAGTGRRTPQYF

D gene: TRBD2
V gene: TRBV7-2
J gene: TRBJ2-2
clone size: -
CDR3 DNA: TGTGCCAGCAAAAGACTAGCGGCCGGGGAGCTGTTTTTT
CDR3 protein: CASKRLAAGELFF

D gene: -
V gene: TRBV12-5
J gene: TRBJ1-1
clone size: -
CDR3 DNA: TGTGCTAGTGGTCCGGGGGGGAACACTGAAGCTTTCTTT
CDR3 protein: CASGPGGNTEAFF

D gene: TRBD1
V gene: TRBV13
J gene: TRBJ1-2
clone size: -
CDR3 DNA: TGTGCCAGCAGCCTAGACAGGGGGTATGGCTACACCTTC
CDR3 protein: CASSLDRGYGYTF

D gene: -
V gene: TRBV27
J gene: TRBJ1-4
clone size: once
CDR3 DNA: TGTGCCAGCAGTTTCTCTCAGGGGCCTGAAAAACTGTTTTTT
CDR3 protein: CASSFSQGPEKLFF

D gene: -
V gene: TRBV7-9
J gene: TRBJ1-2
clone size: -
CDR3 DNA: TGTGCCAGCAGTTCCGGACTTAACTATGGCTACACCTTC
CDR3 protein: CASSSGLNYGYTF

D gene: -
V gene: TRBV3-1/TRBV3-2
J gene: TRBJ2-7
clone size: -
CDR3 DNA: TGTGCCAGCAGCCCAGAGCACCCGACAAAATACGAGCAGTACTTC
CDR3 protein: CASSPEHPTKYEQYF

D gene: -
V gene: TRBV5-1
J gene: TRBJ2-1
clone size: -
CDR3 DNA: TGCGCCAGCAGCTTTACACGCAGTGAGCAGTTCTTC
CDR3 protein: CASSFTRSEQFF

D gene: TRBD1
V gene: TRBV15
J gene: TRBJ1-5
clone size: -
CDR3 DNA: TGTGCCACCAGCAGAGAAGGGACAGGTACTCAGCCCCAGCATTTT
CDR3 protein: CATSREGTGTQPQHF

D gene: TRBD1
V gene: TRBV4-1
J gene: TRBJ1-6
clone size: -
CDR3 DNA: TGCGCCAGCAGCCCCCTCGTAACCGGGACAGGGAGTTCACCCCTCCACTTT
CDR3 protein: CASSPLVTGTGSSPLHF

D gene: TRBD1
V gene: TRBV29-1
J gene: TRBJ1-1
clone size: -
CDR3 DNA: TGCAGCGGGAGGGGACAGGGGAGAGGCACTGAAGCTTTCTTT
CDR3 protein: CSGRGQGRGTEAFF

D gene: TRBD1
V gene: TRBV14
J gene: TRBJ1-1
clone size: once
CDR3 DNA: TGTGCCAGCAGCGGGATTGGGACAGGTCGGAACACTGAAGCTTTCTTT
CDR3 protein: CASSGIGTGRNTEAFF

D gene: -
V gene: TRBV4-2
J gene: TRBJ1-4
clone size: -
CDR3 DNA: TGTGCCAGCAGCCAAGGAAATGGCGGACTGTTTTTT
CDR3 protein: CASSQGNGGLFF

D gene: -
V gene: TRBV7-9
J gene: TRBJ1-4
clone size: -
CDR3 DNA: TGTGCCAGCAGCTTAGAGGGACTGATTAATGAAAAACTGTTTTTT
CDR3 protein: CASSLEGLINEKLFF

D gene: -
V gene: TRBV11-2
J gene: TRBJ2-3
clone size: -
CDR3 DNA: TGTGCCAGCGGCAGGAGCACAGATACGCAGTATTTT
CDR3 protein: CASGRSTDTQYF

D gene: -
V gene: TRBV5-1
J gene: TRBJ2-6
clone size: -
CDR3 DNA: TGCGCCAGCACCCCACAGGGACCTGGGGCCAACGTCCTGACTTTC
CDR3 protein: CASTPQGPGANVLTF

D gene: -
V gene: TRBV7-9
J gene: TRBJ2-3
clone size: -
CDR3 DNA: TGTGCCAGCAGCCCCCCCCGGGATACGCAGTATTTT
CDR3 protein: CASSPPRDTQYF

D gene: -
V gene: TRBV5-8
J gene: TRBJ2-3
clone size: -
CDR3 DNA: TGTGCCAGCAGCTTGGCTCTAGGAACTACGCAGTATTTT
CDR3 protein: CASSLALGTTQYF

D gene: TRBD1
V gene: TRBV2
J gene: TRBJ1-6
clone size: -
CDR3 DNA: TGTGCCAGCAGCCAAAAGACAGGGGACTTTCGGGGTCTGTCACCCCTCCACTTT
CDR3 protein: CASSQKTGDFRGLSPLHF

D gene: TRBD1
V gene: TRBV9
J gene: TRBJ2-7
clone size: -
CDR3 DNA: TGTGCCAGCAGCCTTGGACAGGGGGACTACGAGCAGTACTTC
CDR3 protein: CASSLGQGDYEQYF

D gene: TRBD2
V gene: TRBV9
J gene: TRBJ2-1
clone size: once
CDR3 DNA: TGTGCCAGCAGCGTAGGGTCAGCGGGAGGGTTGAATGAGCAGTTCTTC
CDR3 protein: CASSVGSAGGLNEQFF

D gene: TRBD1
V gene: TRBV11-2
J gene: TRBJ1-1
clone size: -
CDR3 DNA: TGTGCCAGCAGCTTACCGGGACAGGGGAACACTGAAGCTTTCTTT
CDR3 protein: CASSLPGQGNTEAFF

D gene: -
V gene: TRBV6-5
J gene: TRBJ2-7
clone size: -
CDR3 DNA: TGTGCCAGCAGTTACCCTGGACAGAGCTACGAGCAGTACTTC
CDR3 protein: CASSYPGQSYEQYF

D gene: TRBD2
V gene: TRBV7-3
J gene: TRBJ2-1
clone size: -
CDR3 DNA: TGTGCCAGCAGCCAAGGCCATCGCTCGCGGGAGGTCGGTGATGAGCAGTTCTTC
CDR3 protein: CASSQGHRSREVGDEQFF

D gene: TRBD1
V gene: TRBV12-3/TRBV12-4
J gene: TRBJ2-1
clone size: -
CDR3 DNA: TGTGCCAGCAACACAGGGGGCTCTAACGAGCAGTTCTTC
CDR3 protein: CASNTGGSNEQFF

D gene: -
V gene: TRBV13
J gene: TRBJ1-1
clone size: -
CDR3 DNA: TGTGCCAGCAGCATCGAGGGAACTGAAGCTTTCTTT
CDR3 protein: CASSIEGTEAFF

D gene: TRBD2
V gene: TRBV7-2
J gene: TRBJ2-3
clone size: -
CDR3 DNA: TGTGCCAGCAGCATCCCTGCTAGCGGGGGGAGTAGACCCACAGATACGCAGTATTTT
CDR3 protein: CASSIPASGGSRPTDTQYF

D gene: TRBD1
V gene: TRBV10-3
J gene: TRBJ1-3
clone size: -
CDR3 DNA: TGTGCCATCAGGGACAGGGGGCTAGAAGGAAACACCATATATTTT
CDR3 protein: CAIRDRGLEGNTIYF

D gene: TRBD1
V gene: TRBV19
J gene: TRBJ1-1
clone size: -
CDR3 DNA: TGTGCCAGTAGTATAGGGGGACAGGGGGGCACTGAAGCTTTCTTT
CDR3 protein: CASSIGGQGGTEAFF

D gene: -
V gene: TRBV12-3/TRBV12-4
J gene: TRBJ1-1
clone size: -
CDR3 DNA: TGTGCCAGCAGTACGGGAGTGAACACTGAAGCTTTCTTT
CDR3 protein: CASSTGVNTEAFF